The 22 T cell receptor beta chains in this list originate from one sample, sequenced in a study of cytomegalovirus exposure and HLA in healthy donors. Vbeta (60) and Jbeta (13) primers were used in the PCR. The repertoire was sequenced with immunoSEQ multiplex PCR; TCRdb's copy has only in-frame clones and lacks some. Found here are around 110,000 clones, 60% to 70% of them singletons; the top ten hold over 8.5%. The sample taken for sequencing was PBMCs. All receptors derive from a woman aged 40 to 50 in good health and CMV-seropositive.

The chain joins TRBV15 to TRBJ1-4; D gene uncertain. The germline V gene has CDR1 LNHNV and CDR2 YYDKDF (reference sequence). The CDR3 extends over 17 amino acids. Trimming shortened V by 1 base and J by 0 bases, and 12 bases separated the two germline ends. The CDR3: CATSRVPGHATNEKLFF. CDR3 coding DNA: TGTGCCACCAGCAGAGTACCAGGTCATGCAACTAATGAAAAACTGTTTTTT.

The rearrangement joins TRBV10-3 to TRBJ2-3, with 14 bases that match TRBD2. Germline assignment: CDR1 ENHRY and CDR2 SYGVKD. J was trimmed by 7 bases and V by 8 bases; bases with no gene match: 11. This CDR3 is built from 16 residues. The DNA for the CDR3 is TGTGCCATCGCCGAGGGGACTAGCGGGGGCCGACATACGCAGTATTTT. Translating gives CAIAEGTSGGRHTQYF.

The chain carries TRBV27 and TRBJ1-2, with 9 bases aligning to TRBD1. The CDR3 contains 18 residues. Germline V CDR1 and CDR2: MNHEY, SMNVEV (reference sequence). With 3 bases clipped from V and 4 bases from J, the junction kept 15 bases outside the gene matches. The CDR3 sequence: CASSLARDRVGRGYGYTF. In DNA, the CDR3 is TGTGCCAGCAGTTTGGCCAGGGACAGGGTAGGGCGTGGCTATGGCTACACCTTC.

This clone was picked up a small number of times. The chain recombines TRBV11-1 with TRBJ2-5; tentatively, D is TRBD2 (6 bases). This CDR3 contains 16 residues. Germline loops: CDR1 SGHAT, CDR2 FQDESV (reference sequence). V was shortened by 5 bases and J by 4 bases, with 20 bases between the two germline ends. The CDR3 bases are TGTGCCAGCAGCACAAGTACGGGACTCATTACAGAGACCCAGTACTTC. Translation: CASSTSTGLITETQYF. Drawing the rest from reference TRBV11-1 and TRBJ2-5, the complete variable domain is EAEVAQSPRYKITEKSQAVAFWCDPISGHATLYWYRQILGQGPELLVQFQDESVVDDSQLPKDRFSAERLKGVDSTLKIQPAELGDSAMYLCASSTSTGLITETQYFGPGTRLLVL.

The chain recombines TRBV5-4 with TRBJ2-5; 9 bases agree with TRBD2. The V gene end was trimmed by 3 bases and the J gene end by 5 bases; junction bases not matched to a gene: 5. CDR3 length equals 14 residues. Germline V lookup: CDR1 SGHNT, CDR2 YYREEE (reference sequence). CDR3 amino acids: CASSYGTSQETQYF. CDR3 DNA: TGTGCCAGCAGCTACGGGACTAGCCAGGAGACCCAGTACTTC. The entire variable domain, with the rest obtained from reference TRBV5-4 and TRBJ2-5, is as follows: ETGVTQSPTHLIKTRGQQVTLRCSSQSGHNTVSWYQQALGQGPQFIFQYYREEENGRGNFPPRFSGLQFPNYSSELNVNALELDDSALYLCASSYGTSQETQYFGPGTRLLVL.

This chain uses TRBV7-2 with TRBJ2-3; D is possibly TRBD2 (5 bases). The CDR3 spans 16 residues. V shed 5 bases and J shed 0 bases, with 15 bases lying between them. CDR1 is SGHTA, CDR2 FQGNSA, per germline. In nucleotides, the CDR3 is TGTGCCAGCAGCCAAACTAGGGAAAGTAGCACAGATACGCAGTATTTT. It yields the protein CASSQTRESSTDTQYF.

The rearrangement joins TRBV5-1 to TRBJ2-7, with 8 bases identical to TRBD1. The germline V gene has CDR1 SGHRS and CDR2 YFSETQ. The CDR3 totals 14 residues. V shed 0 bases and J 2 bases; nucleotides not matched to a gene: 1. CDR3 DNA: TGCGCCAGCAGCTTGGGGACAGGGCCCTACGAGCAGTACTTC. Its protein product is CASSLGTGPYEQYF.

The chain recombines TRBV7-8 with TRBJ2-7, with a possible D match to TRBD2 (5 bases). Germline-derived CDR1 and CDR2 are SGHVS and FQNEAQ. The CDR3 runs to 12 residues. The V and J ends lost 6 bases and 11 bases respectively, with 17 bases between them. The CDR3: CASSHTTPREYF. CDR3 DNA sequence: TGTGCCAGCAGTCACACGACTCCGCGGGAGTACTTC.

The chain carries TRBV4-1 and TRBJ2-7, with D perhaps matching TRBD2 (5 bases). V was clipped by 1 base and J by 2 bases, with 12 bases between them. CDR1 and CDR2 (germline): MGHRA, YSYEKL. The length of the CDR3 is 15 residues. This chain's CDR3 is CASSQVASTTYEQYF. As DNA, the CDR3 is TGCGCCAGCAGCCAAGTTGCTAGCACGACCTACGAGCAGTACTTC.

The chain has TRBV4-2 and TRBJ1-6, with D perhaps matching TRBD1 (5 bases). Germline values: CDR1 LGHNA, CDR2 YNFKEQ. The CDR3 consists of 15 residues. With 0 bases removed from V and 8 bases from J, the gap between germline ends came to 11 bases. CDR3 nucleotides: TGTGCCAGCAGCCAAGAGGGTGGAGGGGATTCACCCCTCCACTTT. Its translation is CASSQEGGGDSPLHF.

The table lists this clone with a few counts. J is TRBJ1-1 and V is TRBV25-1; 7 bases are a match to TRBD1. The CDR3 totals 14 residues. Germline CDR1 and CDR2: MGHDK and SYGVNS. The V gene end was trimmed by 6 bases and the J gene end by 1 base; junction bases not matched to a gene: 5. In nucleotides, the CDR3 is TGTGCCAGCAGGCCTGGGACAGCGAACACTGAAGCTTTCTTT. Encoded protein: CASRPGTANTEAFF. Complete variable domain (other parts from reference TRBV25-1 and TRBJ1-1): EADIYQTPRYLVIGTGKKITLECSQTMGHDKMYWYQQDPGMELHLIHYSYGVNSTEKGDLSSESTVSRIRTEHFPLTLESARPSHTSQYLCASRPGTANTEAFFGQGTRLTVV.

The chain recombines TRBV7-9 with TRBJ1-2, with D perhaps TRBD1 (5 bases). V gave up 5 bases and J gave up 0 bases, with 16 bases separating them. Germline CDR1 SEHNR, CDR2 FQNEAQ (reference sequence). The CDR3 loop spans 16 amino acids. DNA of the CDR3: TGTGCCAGCAGCCATACCTTGGACATGACTAACTATGGCTACACCTTC. Its protein product is CASSHTLDMTNYGYTF.

The rearrangement links TRBV23-1 to TRBJ2-5, with 7 bases lining up with TRBD1. The DNA matches TRBJ2-7 better at its end, which makes the J call doubtful. TRBV23-1 is flagged as an ORF with uncertain function. The CDR3 loop spans 17 amino acids. CDR3 nucleotide sequence: TGCGCCAGCAGTCGCGTACGCACCGGGACAGAATCCTACGAGCAGTACTTC. Its protein product is CASSRVRTGTESYEQYF.

V and J are TRBV5-6 and TRBJ1-2, with D hard to call. V was pared by 6 bases and J by 4 bases, with 7 bases between. The germline V gene has CDR1 SGHDT and CDR2 YYEEEE. The CDR3 consists of 11 residues. The CDR3: CASTGGYGYTF. The DNA of the CDR3 is TGTGCCAGCACTGGAGGCTATGGCTACACCTTC.

This clone was observed a single time. The rearrangement joins TRBV7-9 to TRBJ1-1; 8 bases agree with TRBD1. CDR3 length: 18 residues. Germline CDR1 is SEHNR and CDR2 is FQNEAQ (reference sequence). With V trimmed by 2 bases and J by 1 base, 12 bases remained unmatched. The CDR3 DNA sequence: TGTGCCAGCAGCTTAAACGGGCAGGGGGCGATTTGGAACACTGAAGCTTTCTTT. Translated, it gives CASSLNGQGAIWNTEAFF.

The V call is TRBV7-2, the J call TRBJ1-4; D may be TRBD1 (6 bases). The CDR3 spans 15 residues. The germline V gene encodes CDR1 SGHTA and CDR2 FQGNSA. Deletions cut 4 bases from V and 3 bases from J, with 12 bases between. CDR3 sequence (DNA): TGTGCCAGCAGCTCGCCGGGACACCCTAATGAAAAACTGTTTTTT. It yields the protein CASSSPGHPNEKLFF.

DNA for the CDR3: TGTGCCAGCAGCTTGGACCTGAGTGGAAACACCATATATTTT. Translating it yields CASSLDLSGNTIYF. V gene TRBV5-4 combines with J gene TRBJ1-3; D not resolved. The CDR3 has 14 amino acids. The V and J ends lost 0 bases and 3 bases respectively, with 7 bases between them. Germline values: CDR1 SGHNT, CDR2 YYREEE (reference sequence). The whole variable domain, filled in from reference TRBV5-4 and TRBJ1-3, reads ETGVTQSPTHLIKTRGQQVTLRCSSQSGHNTVSWYQQALGQGPQFIFQYYREEENGRGNFPPRFSGLQFPNYSSELNVNALELDDSALYLCASSLDLSGNTIYFGEGSWLTVV.

The chain is built from TRBV30 and TRBJ2-7; perhaps TRBD1 as D (6 bases). The V and J ends lost 0 bases and 0 bases respectively, with 12 bases between them. Germline V gene data show CDR1 as GTSNPN and CDR2 as SVGIG (reference sequence). This CDR3 has 15 amino acids. CDR3 region: CAWSVGTPSSYEQYF. CDR3 bases: TGTGCCTGGAGTGTAGGGACACCGAGCTCCTACGAGCAGTACTTC.

V gene TRBV7-8 combines with J gene TRBJ2-7; tentative D call: TRBD2 (5 bases). CDR1 and CDR2 from the germline V gene are SGHVS and FQNEAQ. V shed 3 bases and J shed 7 bases, with 16 bases lying between them. The CDR3 length is 14 residues. The CDR3 region is CASSFSRSPGEQYF. CDR3 DNA sequence: TGTGCCAGCAGCTTTTCTCGGTCTCCGGGGGAGCAGTACTTC.

The table lists this clone with a few counts. V gene TRBV6-4 combines with J gene TRBJ1-1; 8 nucleotides line up with TRBD1. The CDR3 is 14 residues long. V dropped 6 bases and J dropped 1; count of bases not matched to a gene: 4. Germline V gives CDR1 MRHNA, CDR2 SNTAGT. In DNA, the CDR3 is TGTGCCAGCAGGGGGACAGGCACGAACACTGAAGCTTTCTTT. Its protein product is CASRGTGTNTEAFF.

This clone showed up just once. V usage is TRBV27 and J usage is TRBJ2-5; 11 bases are a match to TRBD2. The assigned J gene may be wrong: the sequence end matches TRBJ2-7 better. There are 15 residues in the CDR3. Germline-derived CDR1 and CDR2 are MNHEY and SMNVEV (reference sequence). The CDR3 here is CASSPGLAGLYEQYF. The CDR3 bases are TGTGCCAGCAGTCCTGGACTAGCGGGCCTATACGAGCAGTACTTC.

The chain recombines TRBV20-1 with TRBJ1-2, with 8 bases fitting TRBD1. With V trimmed by 5 bases and J by 10 bases, 3 bases remained unmatched. The CDR3 runs to 10 residues. Germline CDR1 reads DFQATT; CDR2 reads SNEGSKA (reference sequence). CDR3 amino acids: CSAGQGDYTF. The CDR3 DNA reads as TGCAGTGCTGGACAGGGAGACTACACCTTC.